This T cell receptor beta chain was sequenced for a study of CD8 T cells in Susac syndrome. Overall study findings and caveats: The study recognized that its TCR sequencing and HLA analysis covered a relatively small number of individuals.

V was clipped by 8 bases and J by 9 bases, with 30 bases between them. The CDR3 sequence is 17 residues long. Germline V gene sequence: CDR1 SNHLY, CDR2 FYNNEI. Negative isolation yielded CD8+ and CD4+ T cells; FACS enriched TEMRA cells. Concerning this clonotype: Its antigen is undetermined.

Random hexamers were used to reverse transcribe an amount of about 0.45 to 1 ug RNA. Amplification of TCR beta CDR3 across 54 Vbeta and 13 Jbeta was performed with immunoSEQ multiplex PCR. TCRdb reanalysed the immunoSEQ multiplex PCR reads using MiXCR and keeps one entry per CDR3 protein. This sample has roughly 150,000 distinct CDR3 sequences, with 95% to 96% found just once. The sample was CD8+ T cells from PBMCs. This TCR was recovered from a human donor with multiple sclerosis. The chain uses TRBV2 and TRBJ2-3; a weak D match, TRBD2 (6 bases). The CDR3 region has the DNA TGTGCCAGCCGCCTACCGCCTTCACAGATTCCCGGGAGCACGCAGTATTTT. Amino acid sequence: CASRLPPSQIPGSTQYF.